Reported below is one T cell receptor beta chain. This clonotype was recorded many times. This clone's antigen is unknown. No base-level quality is on record; no much larger clone is a single base apart. These data are taken from a study of neurological immune-mediated disorders (dated by TCRdb to 2018 to 2020). General notes on the study: Using UMI-based sequencing, the study compared peripheral blood TCR-beta repertoires from patients with HTLV-I-associated myelopathy (HAM/TSP), patients with multiple sclerosis, and healthy controls. The 106 TCR-beta libraries included longitudinal samples, technical triplicates and paired sorted CD4+ and CD8+ T-cell subsets alongside PBMC samples. The cohort included 60 to 70 subjects: some 14 with HAM/TSP, around 35 with multiple sclerosis, and around 20 healthy controls.

Blood bank volunteers in Maryland, USA served as the healthy controls. For unsorted PBMC libraries, 2 million PBMCs were used after storage in RNAlater at -80 degrees C until RNA extraction. Peripheral blood underwent Ficoll-Hypaque density gradient centrifugation to isolate PBMCs, which were then cryopreserved in liquid nitrogen. To synthesize cDNA, template-switch 5'RACE was performed with a primer carrying a 10-nucleotide random unique molecular identifier so that each TCR transcript was tagged. Over 180 million TCR-beta sequences, covering 15-18 subjects, were produced in each sequencing run. The RNeasy kit was used for extraction of total RNA. TCR-beta VDJ regions were amplified with primers for the TCR constant region and the 5'RACE anchor, using the KAPA Real-time Library Amplification kit. Sample indexes and Illumina adaptors were added in a first PCR, and a second PCR then increased library yield. After Ampure bead purification, the roughly 650 bp TCR product was size-selected on a 2% E-gel SizeSelection system. Before pooling, library quality was checked on a Bioanalyzer, concentration was measured with Qubit, and libraries were quantified with the Kapa Library Quantification kit. An Illumina HiSeq 2500 was used to sequence the libraries paired-end at 2 x 150 bp. To increase sequence diversity, roughly 24-31% phiX was spiked into each library pool. The study's own analysis went as follows. Quality-filtered reads were processed with the UMI-based MiGEC pipeline, which removed over 75% of raw TCR sequences during error correction. VDJ genes were aligned to IMGT germline references, and each clonotype was defined by a unique CDR3 amino acid sequence together with V-J genes. VDJtools evaluated clonal expansion, Shannon diversity and CDR3 relatedness (CalcPairwiseDistances, ClusterSamples); CLCbio workbench built phylogenetic trees. Using coefficient-of-variation modelling across technical triplicates, the study counted a clone as expanded if it had at least 8 unique UMIs. TCRdb cleaned the public reads at Q25 with fastp, built clones with MiXCR and kept in-frame beta chains. Rows are unified per CDR3 protein, each entry keeping the most common DNA and genes. TCRdb's processing, not the authors', yielded these V and J calls. The sample table records nearly 45,000 distinct CDR3 sequences; roughly 12% of these occur just once. About 1.3% of the sample belongs to the ten largest clones.

The study at large found these results: TCR clonal expansion was greatest in HAM/TSP patients and smallest in MS patients, who ranked below even healthy controls. Expanded clones from different subjects shared no identical CDR3 amino acid sequences, which suggests that TCR-beta repertoires were private in all groups.

The sequenced material came from PBMCs. The receptor was derived from a female donor in good health.

The CDR3 here reads CASSPASLGSYEQYF. In nucleotides, the sequence is TGTGCCAGCAGTCCTGCCAGTTTGGGCTCCTACGAGCAGTACTTC. The rearrangement joined TRBV12-3 or TRBV12-4 to TRBJ2-7; too little of a D gene remains to name it. CDR3 length: 15 amino acids, cysteine to phenylalanine. Only CDR3 DNA remains: 45 bases, in frame from the first base. Cut back by 5 bases and 0 bases, the V and J ends lie 14 bases apart.